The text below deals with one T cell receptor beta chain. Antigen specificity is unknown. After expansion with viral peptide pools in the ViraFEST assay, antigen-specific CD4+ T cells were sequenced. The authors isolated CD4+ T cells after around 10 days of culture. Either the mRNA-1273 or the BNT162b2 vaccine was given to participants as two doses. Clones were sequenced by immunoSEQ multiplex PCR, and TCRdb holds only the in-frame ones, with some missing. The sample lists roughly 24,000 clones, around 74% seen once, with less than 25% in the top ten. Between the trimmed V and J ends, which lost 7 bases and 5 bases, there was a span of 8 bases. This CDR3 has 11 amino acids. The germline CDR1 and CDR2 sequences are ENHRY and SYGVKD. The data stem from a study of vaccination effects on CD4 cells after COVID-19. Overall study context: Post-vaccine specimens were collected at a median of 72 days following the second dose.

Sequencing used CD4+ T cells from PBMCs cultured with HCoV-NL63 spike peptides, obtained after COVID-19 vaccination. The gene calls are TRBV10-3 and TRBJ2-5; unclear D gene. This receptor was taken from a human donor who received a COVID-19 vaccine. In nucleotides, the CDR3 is TGTGCCATCAAGGATATTGAGACCCAGTACTTC. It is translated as CAIKDIETQYF.